These 19 T cell receptor beta chains were sequenced from one sample in a study of CD8+CD57+ T cells in acquired aplastic anemia. TCR beta VDJ and CDR3 profiles were obtained from a genomic DNA template. TCRdb independently ran MiXCR on the reads; one entry per CDR3 protein. The repertoire holds 150,000 to 200,000 distinct CDR3 sequences, with more than 45% as singletons. Patients chosen for sequencing had CD8+CD57+ cells that had expanded, as shown by flow cytometry. Sequences were obtained from sorted CD4+, CD8+, or CD8+CD57+ T cells (not recorded which) from PBMCs. These receptors were collected from a human donor with aplastic anemia.

Comments on this clonotype: An end of the junction does not agree with germline; a read error may underlie this. CDR3: CATSDGLPYEQYF. DNA of the CDR3: TGTGCCACCAGTGACGGACTCCCCTACGAGCAGTACTTC. The V gene is TRBV2, the J gene TRBJ2-7, with a weak D call TRBD2 (5 bases). Germline V gene sequence: CDR1 SNHLY, CDR2 FYNNEI. The length of the CDR3 is 13 residues.

In this sample, this clonotype turned up once. One end of the junction varies from germline; a read error may be responsible. The chain combines TRBV6-6 with TRBJ1-6; no reliable D call. CDR1 MNHNY and CDR2 SVGAGI come from the germline V gene (reference sequence). This CDR3 is 9 amino acids long. The CDR3 region is CASSSPQTF. CDR3 nucleotide sequence: TGTGCCAGCAGCTCACCGCAGACCTTT.

This clonotype was seen at least ten times. This sequence joins TRBV7-9 and TRBJ1-6; 10 positions match TRBD1. V gave up 5 bases and J gave up 9 bases; unmatched junction bases: 10. Germline V CDR1 and CDR2: SEHNR, FQNEAQ (reference sequence). The CDR3 extends over 16 amino acids. The CDR3 DNA reads TGTGCCAGCAGCAAGACAGGGGGCGTATCCCCTTCACCCCTCCACTTT. Its translation: CASSKTGGVSPSPLHF.

For this clonotype: This may be a read error, as it is one base from a much larger clone. CDR3 in DNA: TGTGCCAGCAGCGTAGTGGGCCTGGGCACCGGGGAGCTGTTTTTT. Residues: CASSVVGLGTGELFF. The J gene is TRBJ2-2, the V gene TRBV9; D is unclear. The V gene lost 0 bases and the J gene lost 4 bases, with 10 bases spanning the gap. There are 15 residues in the CDR3. Looked up from germline, CDR1 is SGDLS and CDR2 is YYNGEE. The full variable domain, in which reference TRBV9 and TRBJ2-2 provide the parts outside the CDR3, is DSGVTQTPKHLITATGQRVTLRCSPRSGDLSVYWYQQSLDQGLQFLIQYYNGEERAKGNILERFSAQQFPDLHSELNLSSLELGDSALYFCASSVVGLGTGELFFGEGSRLTVL.

The chain recombines TRBV20-1 with TRBJ1-6, with TRBD1 matching 11 bases. This CDR3 is 14 amino acids long. Germline V gives CDR1 DFQATT, CDR2 SNEGSKA (reference sequence). The V gene end was trimmed by 6 bases and the J gene end by 7 bases; junction bases not matched to a gene: 5. The CDR3 here is CSAAGTGGNSPLHF. The CDR3 DNA sequence: TGCAGTGCGGCCGGGACAGGGGGGAATTCACCCCTCCACTTT.

Concerning this clonotype: The junction differs from germline at one of its ends, possibly a read error. The CDR3 DNA follows: TGTGCCAGCAGCCACCCCCTAGCGGGAGGTAACAATAAGCAGTTCTTC. Translating it yields CASSHPLAGGNNKQFF. V is TRBV4-2 and J is TRBJ2-1, with 11 nucleotides matching TRBD2. Germline assignment: CDR1 LGHNA and CDR2 YNFKEQ. The CDR3 has 16 residues.

This rearrangement joins TRBV7-8 to TRBJ2-7; the match to TRBD1 covers 9 bases. The CDR3 is 17 residues long. Germline V gene sequence: CDR1 SGHVS, CDR2 FQNEAQ. V was clipped by 4 bases and J by 3 bases; unmatched bases: 13. CDR3 residues: CASSSEPAGQGFYEQYF. CDR3 sequence (DNA): TGTGCCAGCAGCTCTGAGCCCGCGGGACAGGGATTCTACGAGCAGTACTTC.

V usage is TRBV24-1 and J usage is TRBJ2-1, with D possibly TRBD1 on 5 matching bases. CDR3 size: 13 residues. V was trimmed by 11 bases and J by 3 bases, leaving 13 bases between them. The germline CDR1 and CDR2 sequences are KGHDR and SFDVKD. The DNA of the CDR3 is TGTGCCAGCTCACTGGACATCTACAATGAGCAGTTCTTC. The encoded protein is CASSLDIYNEQFF.

The chain links TRBV11-2 to TRBJ2-1; 7 nucleotides line up with TRBD1. Germline V gene sequence: CDR1 SGHAT, CDR2 FQNNGV. This CDR3 contains 17 residues. The junction had 12 bases not matched to a gene; V was cut back by 5 bases and J by 2 bases. CDR3 nucleotides: TGTGCCAGCAGCGGGAGACTGACAGGGTTGGCCTACAATGAGCAGTTCTTC. Amino acids: CASSGRLTGLAYNEQFF.

Within the sample, this clonotype is medium-sized. The chain carries TRBV2 and TRBJ2-7; tentative D call: TRBD2 (5 bases). Trimming removed 8 bases from V and 1 base from J, with 6 bases in between. The germline CDR1 and CDR2 sequences are SNHLY and FYNNEI. The CDR3 has 11 amino acids. In DNA form, the CDR3 reads TGTGCCAGCGGACTTTCCTACGAGCAGTACTTC. It codes for CASGLSYEQYF.

Comments on this clonotype: A much larger clone sits a single nucleotide away, making a read error possible. V is TRBV27 and J is TRBJ2-7; D is undetermined. Germline V CDR1 and CDR2: MNHEY, SMNVEV (reference sequence). This CDR3 has 12 residues. CDR3 amino acids: CASRGSRGERYF. The CDR3 bases are TGTGCCAGCAGGGGCTCACGCGGCGAGCGGTACTTC.

Many counts were recorded for this clonotype. This chain links TRBV9 with TRBJ2-1; maybe TRBD2 (5 bases). CDR1 SGDLS and CDR2 YYNGEE come from the germline V gene. The CDR3 is 16 residues long. Trimming stripped 6 bases from V and 0 bases from J, with 16 bases between. CDR3 DNA: TGTGCCAGCAAGGATGGGCGGGCTAGCTCCTACAATGAGCAGTTCTTC. Protein product: CASKDGRASSYNEQFF.

This clonotype was observed many times. The J gene is TRBJ2-3, the V gene TRBV6-5; TRBD2 is a possible D gene (6 bases). The germline V gene encodes CDR1 MNHEY and CDR2 SVGAGI. V lost 4 bases, J lost 8 bases, and 13 bases lay in between. CDR3 length equals 13 residues. For the CDR3, the DNA is TGTGCCAGCAGTTTGTCTCGGGACTCTACGCAGTATTTT. Residues: CASSLSRDSTQYF.

This clonotype was detected many times. The V and J genes are TRBV5-1 and TRBJ1-2; no clear D. The CDR3 totals 13 residues. V was shortened by 0 bases and J by 0 bases, with 3 bases between the two germline ends. CDR1 is SGHRS, CDR2 YFSETQ, per germline. The DNA for the CDR3 is TGCGCCAGCAGCTTGGTGTCTAACTATGGCTACACCTTC. This encodes CASSLVSNYGYTF.

This clonotype was seen only a few times. The chain combines TRBV14 with TRBJ2-7; D is uncertain. The CDR3 has 14 amino acids. Trimming took off 4 bases at V and 2 bases at J, with 12 bases between the two ends. Germline values: CDR1 SGHDN, CDR2 FVKESK. The CDR3: CASSLGRATYEQYF. For the CDR3, the DNA is TGTGCCAGCAGCCTGGGCCGGGCCACCTACGAGCAGTACTTC. The full variable domain, with the rest looked up from reference TRBV14 and TRBJ2-7, is EAGVTQFPSHSVIEKGQTVTLRCDPISGHDNLYWYRRVMGKEIKFLLHFVKESKQDESGMPNNRFLAERTGGTYSTLKVQPAELEDSGVYFCASSLGRATYEQYFGPGTRLTVT.

For this clonotype: A read error is possible here, since a much larger clone lies one base away. V and J are TRBV6-2 or TRBV6-3 and TRBJ1-1, with TRBD1 as a possible D gene (5 bases). From germline, CDR1 is MNHEY and CDR2 SVGEGT. The length of the CDR3 is 14 residues. CDR3: CTSSWIQGNTEAFF. The DNA of the CDR3 is TGTACCAGCAGTTGGATCCAGGGGAACACTGAAGCTTTCTTT.

The chain has TRBV6-5 and TRBJ1-5, with a possible D match to TRBD1 (6 bases). Germline-derived CDR1 and CDR2 are MNHEY and SVGAGI. This CDR3 is 16 amino acids long. V was pared by 7 bases and J by 0 bases, with 16 bases between. CDR3 sequence: CASKYSDRPSNQPQHF. DNA of the CDR3: TGTGCCAGCAAGTACTCCGACAGGCCTAGCAATCAGCCCCAGCATTTT.

This clonotype was picked up many times. This chain connects TRBV7-2 to TRBJ1-6, with 11 bases lining up with TRBD1. The CDR3 contains 15 residues. V lost 4 bases, J lost 9 bases, and 5 bases stayed unmatched. Germline loops: CDR1 SGHTA, CDR2 FQGNSA. The chain's CDR3 is CASSSSGTGGSPLHF. The CDR3 DNA follows: TGTGCCAGCAGCTCCTCCGGGACAGGGGGTTCACCCCTCCACTTT.

This clonotype was detected ten times or more. This CDR3 reads CASSLSTTDTQYF. The CDR3 bases are TGTGCCAGCAGCTTGAGTACCACAGATACGCAGTATTTT. V is TRBV7-9 and J is TRBJ2-3, with D unresolved. This CDR3 is built from 13 residues. V dropped 3 bases and J dropped 2 bases, with 6 bases sitting between them. In germline, CDR1 is SEHNR, CDR2 FQNEAQ (reference sequence).